This TCR beta chain was found in a study of CD8 T cells in ankylosing spondylitis. TCRdb redid the calling of the 5' RACE reads with MiXCR, one entry per CDR3 protein. The top ten hold about 17% of the sample, which has roughly 190,000 distinct CDR3 sequences, about 13% seen once. Germline values: CDR1 WSHSY, CDR2 SAAADI. The CDR3 covers 13 residues. Concerning this clonotype: Sequence at one end of the junction differs from germline and may be a read error.

The clonotype comes from a male donor with ankylosing spondylitis or in good health (not recorded which). This chain joins TRBV10-2 and TRBJ1-1, with D unresolved. The sequencing input was blood, either unsorted or a sorted T cell fraction (not recorded which). CDR3 residues: CASSEVSGSEAFF. The CDR3 region has the DNA TGCGCCAGTAGTGAAGTTTCCGGGTCTGAAGCTTTCTTT.